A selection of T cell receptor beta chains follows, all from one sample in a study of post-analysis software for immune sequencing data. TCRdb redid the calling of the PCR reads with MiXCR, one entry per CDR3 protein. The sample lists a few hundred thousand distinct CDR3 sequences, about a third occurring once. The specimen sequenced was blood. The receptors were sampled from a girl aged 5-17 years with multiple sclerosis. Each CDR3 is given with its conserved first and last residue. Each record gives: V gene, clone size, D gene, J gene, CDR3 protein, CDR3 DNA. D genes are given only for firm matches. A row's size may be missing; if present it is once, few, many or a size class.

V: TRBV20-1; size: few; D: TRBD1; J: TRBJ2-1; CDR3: CSASPDRGLYNEQFF; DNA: TGCAGTGCCAGCCCCGACAGGGGGCTTTACAATGAGCAGTTCTTC
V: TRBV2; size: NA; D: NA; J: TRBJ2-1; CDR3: CASNRGRGHNEQFF; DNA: TGTGCCAGCAACCGGGGCAGGGGACACAATGAGCAGTTCTTC
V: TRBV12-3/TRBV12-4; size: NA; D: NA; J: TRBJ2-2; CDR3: CASRLAPGELFF; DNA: TGTGCCAGCAGGCTGGCGCCCGGGGAGCTGTTTTTT
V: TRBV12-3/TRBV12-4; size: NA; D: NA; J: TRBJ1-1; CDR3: CASSPKGRGNTEAFF; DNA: TGTGCCAGCAGTCCCAAAGGGCGAGGGAACACTGAAGCTTTCTTT
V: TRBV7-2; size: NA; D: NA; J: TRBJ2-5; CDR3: CASSRSDNPQETQYF; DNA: TGTGCCAGCAGCCGATCCGACAACCCGCAAGAGACCCAGTACTTC
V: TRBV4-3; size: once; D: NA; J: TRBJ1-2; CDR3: CASSSLGGAGGYTF; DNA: TGCGCCAGCAGCTCCCTAGGCGGGGCGGGGGGCTACACCTTC
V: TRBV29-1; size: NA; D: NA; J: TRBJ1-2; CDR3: CSVDSRGNYGYTF; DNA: TGCAGCGTTGATTCTCGGGGTAACTATGGCTACACCTTC
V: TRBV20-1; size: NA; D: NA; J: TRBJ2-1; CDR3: CSAPGRPYSNNEQFF; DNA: TGCAGTGCTCCGGGTCGGCCATACTCCAACAATGAGCAGTTCTTC
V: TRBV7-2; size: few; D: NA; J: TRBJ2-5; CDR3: CASSLERGQETQYF; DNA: TGTGCCAGCAGCTTAGAAAGGGGACAAGAGACCCAGTACTTC
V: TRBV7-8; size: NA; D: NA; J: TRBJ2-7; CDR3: CASSLQRVLNPNYEQYF; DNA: TGTGCCAGCAGCCTCCAGCGGGTCCTTAACCCAAACTACGAGCAGTACTTC
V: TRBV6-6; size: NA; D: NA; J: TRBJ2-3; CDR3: CASSPDSYTDTQYF; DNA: TGTGCCAGCAGTCCGGACAGTTACACAGATACGCAGTATTTT
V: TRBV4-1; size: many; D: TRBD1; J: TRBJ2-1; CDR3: CASSPGQGPYNEQFF; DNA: TGCGCCAGCAGCCCCGGACAGGGACCCTACAATGAGCAGTTCTTC
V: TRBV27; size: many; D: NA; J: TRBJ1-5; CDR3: CASSLGGTGQPQHF; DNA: TGTGCCAGCAGTTTAGGGGGGACGGGGCAGCCCCAGCATTTT
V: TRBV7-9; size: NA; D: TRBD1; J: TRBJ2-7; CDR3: CASSPSGQNEYEQYF; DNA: TGTGCCAGCAGCCCATCGGGACAGAATGAGTACGAGCAGTACTTC
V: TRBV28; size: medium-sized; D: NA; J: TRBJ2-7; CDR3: CASSLGTFYEQYF; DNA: TGTGCCAGCAGCTTGGGGACATTCTACGAGCAGTACTTC
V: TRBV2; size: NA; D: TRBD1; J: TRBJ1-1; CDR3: CATRRETGTYTEAFF; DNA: TGTGCCACCAGGAGGGAGACAGGGACTTACACTGAAGCTTTCTTT
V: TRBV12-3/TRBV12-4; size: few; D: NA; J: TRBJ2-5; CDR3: CDSSFPSSGRETQYF; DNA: TGTGACAGCAGTTTCCCCTCCAGCGGAAGGGAGACCCAGTACTTC
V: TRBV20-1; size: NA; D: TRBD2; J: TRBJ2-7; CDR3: CSSRGGPYEQYF; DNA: TGCAGTTCACGCGGGGGACCCTACGAGCAGTACTTC
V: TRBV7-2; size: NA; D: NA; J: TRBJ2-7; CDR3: CASRSHQPPYEQYF; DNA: TGTGCCAGCAGGTCCCACCAGCCTCCCTACGAGCAGTACTTC
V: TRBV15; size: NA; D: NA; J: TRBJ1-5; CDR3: CATSRDKADPQPQHF; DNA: TGTGCCACCAGCAGAGATAAAGCGGATCCACAGCCCCAGCATTTT
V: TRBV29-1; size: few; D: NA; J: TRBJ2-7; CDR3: CSVYTGLGGYEQYF; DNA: TGCAGCGTCTATACAGGCCTTGGGGGCTACGAGCAGTACTTC
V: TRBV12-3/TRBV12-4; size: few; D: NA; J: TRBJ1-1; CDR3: CASSPFGGTEAFF; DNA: TGTGCCAGCAGTCCTTTCGGGGGGACTGAAGCTTTCTTT
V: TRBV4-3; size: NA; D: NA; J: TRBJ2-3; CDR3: CASSRARPGGVDTQYF; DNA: TGCGCCAGCAGCCGAGCCCGACCCGGGGGCGTTGATACGCAGTATTTT
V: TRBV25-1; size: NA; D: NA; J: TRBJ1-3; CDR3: CASSGSGVSGNTIYF; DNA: TGTGCCAGCAGTGGGTCCGGTGTCTCTGGAAACACCATATATTTT
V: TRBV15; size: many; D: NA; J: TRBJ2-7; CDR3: CATSPGTDSYEQYF; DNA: TGTGCCACCAGCCCGGGAACCGACTCCTACGAGCAGTACTTC
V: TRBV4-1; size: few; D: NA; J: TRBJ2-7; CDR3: CASSQEGQGTLPARTPYEQYF; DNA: TGCGCCAGCAGCCAAGAAGGACAAGGAACCCTCCCGGCTAGAACTCCCTACGAGCAGTACTTC
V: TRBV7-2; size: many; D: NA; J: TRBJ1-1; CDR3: CASSLSTGTNTEAFF; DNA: TGTGCCAGCAGCCTATCTACAGGGACGAACACTGAAGCTTTCTTT
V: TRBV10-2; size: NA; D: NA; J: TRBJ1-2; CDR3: CASSGHPTPGDYGYTF; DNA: TGCGCCAGCAGTGGCCACCCGACACCGGGGGACTATGGCTACACCTTC
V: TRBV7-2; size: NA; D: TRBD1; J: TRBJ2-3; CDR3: CASRQRQGRADTQYF; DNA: TGTGCCAGCAGACAACGACAGGGTAGAGCAGATACGCAGTATTTT
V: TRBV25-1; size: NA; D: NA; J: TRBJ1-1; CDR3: CASSELNSGTEAFF; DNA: TGTGCCAGCAGTGAATTGAACAGTGGCACTGAAGCTTTCTTT
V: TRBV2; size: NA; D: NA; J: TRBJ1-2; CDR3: CASSEDGSSNYGYTF; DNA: TGTGCCAGCAGTGAAGATGGCTCAAGTAACTATGGCTACACCTTC
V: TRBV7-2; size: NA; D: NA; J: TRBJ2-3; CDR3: CASSPTALTGDTQYF; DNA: TGTGCCAGCAGCCCAACGGCACTCACTGGGGATACGCAGTATTTT
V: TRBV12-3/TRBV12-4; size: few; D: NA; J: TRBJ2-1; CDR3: CASSLIRTGTIEQFF; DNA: TGTGCCAGCAGTCTCATTAGGACAGGGACTATTGAGCAGTTCTTC
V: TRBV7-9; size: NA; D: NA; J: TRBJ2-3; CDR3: CASSLAPGADTQYF; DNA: TGTGCCAGCAGCTTAGCGCCCGGAGCAGATACGCAGTATTTT
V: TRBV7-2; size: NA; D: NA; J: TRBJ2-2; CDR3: CASSFRGRELFF; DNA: TGTGCCAGCAGCTTCCGAGGACGGGAGCTGTTTTTT
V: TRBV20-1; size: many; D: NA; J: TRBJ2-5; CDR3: CSARANPYQETQYF; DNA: TGCAGTGCTAGAGCTAACCCCTACCAAGAGACCCAGTACTTC
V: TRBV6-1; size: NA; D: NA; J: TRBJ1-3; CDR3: CASSEAGGNTIYF; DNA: TGTGCCAGCAGTGAAGCCGGGGGAAACACCATATATTTT
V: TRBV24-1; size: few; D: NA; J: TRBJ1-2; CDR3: CATSDQTTAYGYTF; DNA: TGTGCCACCAGTGATCAGACCACAGCCTATGGCTACACCTTC
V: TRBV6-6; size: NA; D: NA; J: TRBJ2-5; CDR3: CASSLELQKETQYF; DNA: TGTGCCAGCAGCCTCGAGCTCCAGAAGGAGACCCAGTACTTC
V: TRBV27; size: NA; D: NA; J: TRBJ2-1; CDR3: CASSLHGNEQFF; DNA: TGTGCCAGCAGCCTTCACGGGAATGAGCAGTTCTTC
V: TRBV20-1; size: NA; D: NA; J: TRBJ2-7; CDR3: CSALSPRQYYEQYF; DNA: TGCAGTGCTCTTTCCCCCCGACAATACTACGAGCAGTACTTC
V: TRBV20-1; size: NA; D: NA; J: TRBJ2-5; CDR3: CSAPGRGNQETQYF; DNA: TGCAGTGCACCCGGGCGGGGTAACCAAGAGACCCAGTACTTC
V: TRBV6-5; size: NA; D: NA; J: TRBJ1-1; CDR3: CASSYLKGRGYDTEAFF; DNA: TGTGCCAGCAGTTACCTGAAGGGGAGAGGTTATGACACTGAAGCTTTCTTT
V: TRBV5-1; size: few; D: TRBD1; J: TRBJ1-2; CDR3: CASSWETGEPYGYTF; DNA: TGCGCCAGCAGTTGGGAGACAGGGGAGCCCTATGGCTACACCTTC
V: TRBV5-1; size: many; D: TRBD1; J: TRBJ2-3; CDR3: CASSFGQGPDTQYF; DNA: TGCGCCAGCAGCTTCGGACAGGGCCCAGATACGCAGTATTTT
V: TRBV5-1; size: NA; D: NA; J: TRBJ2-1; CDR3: CASSMRGDPRFDEQFF; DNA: TGCGCCAGCAGCATGCGCGGGGACCCACGCTTCGATGAGCAGTTCTTC
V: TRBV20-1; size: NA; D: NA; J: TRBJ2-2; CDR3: CSARGTARGTGELFF; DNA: TGCAGTGCTAGAGGGACAGCGAGGGGCACCGGGGAGCTGTTTTTT
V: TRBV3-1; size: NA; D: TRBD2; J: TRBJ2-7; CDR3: CASSPGRRYEQYF; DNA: TGTGCCAGCAGCCCCGGGAGGAGATACGAGCAGTACTTC